This T cell receptor (beta chain) was identified during a study of control samples from healthy donors and cancer patients. The CDR3 spans 14 residues. Germline CDR1 and CDR2: WSHSY and SAAADI. The V gene end was trimmed by 2 bases and the J gene end by 2 bases; junction bases not matched to a gene: 0. Using immunoSEQ multiplex PCR, the repertoire was profiled, and TCRdb retains in-frame clones only, with some absent. The data show some 130,000 clones, 75% to 95% seen once. This TCR came from a man in his forties in good health. V gene TRBV10-2 combines with J gene TRBJ2-1; 7 bases are shared with TRBD2. The sequencing sample was made of blood. This CDR3 is CASSEGGAYNEQFF. The CDR3 bases are TGCGCCAGCAGTGAGGGGGGGGCCTACAATGAGCAGTTCTTC.